This T cell receptor beta chain was captured in a study of cytomegalovirus exposure and HLA in healthy donors. General study findings and limits: The tendency of first-cohort TCR clusters to co-occur in the roughly 130 validation repertoires emerged from a later analysis. Some TCR beta chains (approximately 180 of them) were listed as cytomegalovirus-associated. Some public TCRs appeared in many individuals, while most sequences were rare.

The germline gives CDR1 SEHNR, CDR2 FQNEAQ (reference sequence). The CDR3 consists of 16 residues. The ends were cut back, 1 base at V and 2 bases at J, with 12 bases in the middle. With respect to this clone: Its antigen remains unknown.

The method was immunoSEQ multiplex PCR; TCRdb's version includes in-frame clones alone and lacks a portion of them. The sample has 60,000 to 80,000 clones, around 94% seen once. Sequencing was performed on PBMCs. This chain links TRBV7-9 with TRBJ1-3, with D possibly matching TRBD1 (5 bases). The origin of this receptor is a woman aged 18-35 years in good health and CMV-seropositive. The CDR3 sequence is CASSLVSGAAGNTIYF. CDR3 nucleotide sequence: TGTGCCAGCAGCTTAGTTAGCGGGGCTGCTGGAAACACCATATATTTT.